The 8 T cell receptor beta chains given below trace back to one sample, sequenced in a study of T-cell memory formation after mild COVID-19. MiXCR, run by TCRdb on the 5' RACE reads, gives a single entry per CDR3 protein. The sample contains 390,000 or so distinct CDR3 sequences, about a sixth of which appear only once. The sequencing input was PBMCs or a T cell subset sorted from them (not recorded which). The receptors were gathered from a man between 18 and 29 years old who had mild COVID-19 (a few samples of this study predate the infection). Cell type and time point are not known.

The V call is TRBV3-1, the J call TRBJ1-1; D is ambiguous. The germline gives CDR1 LGHDT, CDR2 YNNKEL (reference sequence). V was clipped by 4 bases and J by 4 bases, with 13 bases between them. This CDR3 region has 14 residues. The CDR3 DNA follows: TGTGCCAGCAGCCCGATCCTTTGGGGCACTGAAGCTTTCTTT. Translation gives CASSPILWGTEAFF.

This clonotype was observed at least ten times. The CDR3: CASSFSGGDTDTQYF. CDR3 DNA: TGTGCCAGCAGCTTTAGCGGGGGGGATACAGATACGCAGTATTTT. The chain couples TRBV5-4 to TRBJ2-3; 11 nucleotides line up with TRBD2. Trimming removed 2 bases from V and 3 bases from J; junction bases left unmatched: 2. CDR3 length: 15 residues. Germline V CDR1 and CDR2: SGHNT, YYREEE (reference sequence).

This clonotype occurred a few times. The chain recombines TRBV27 with TRBJ2-2; D is tentatively TRBD1 or TRBD2 (5 bases each). Germline lookup yields CDR1 MNHEY and CDR2 SMNVEV (reference sequence). The CDR3 has 13 residues. The V end was cut by 2 bases, the J end by 7 bases, with 8 bases between. CDR3 loop: CASSLQGVGELFF. The CDR3 DNA reads as TGTGCCAGCAGTTTACAGGGAGTCGGGGAGCTGTTTTTT.

The V gene is TRBV7-7, the J gene TRBJ1-6; D is possibly TRBD1 (6 bases). The CDR3 length is 13 residues. From germline, CDR1 is SSHAT and CDR2 FNYEAQ (reference sequence). The germline V and J ends were trimmed by 6 bases and 10 bases, with 13 bases remaining between them. The CDR3 region has the DNA TGTGCCAGCAGTTACAGGGACGGGTCACCCCTCCACTTT. The encoded protein is CASSYRDGSPLHF.

The chain combines TRBV20-1 with TRBJ2-5; D unclear. V shed 3 bases and J shed 0 bases, with 11 bases lying between them. CDR3 length equals 14 residues. Per the germline V gene, CDR1 is DFQATT and CDR2 is SNEGSKA (reference sequence). CDR3 sequence: CSASPEQNQETQYF. The CDR3 DNA reads as TGCAGTGCTAGTCCCGAACAGAACCAAGAGACCCAGTACTTC.

This clonotype has a handful of counts. This chain links TRBV6-7 with TRBJ2-5; D call uncertain. TRBV6-7 is noted as an ORF with a role that remains uncertain. This CDR3 is 13 amino acids long. V was shortened by 4 bases and J by 1 base, with 7 bases between the two germline ends. CDR3: CASSSSSQETQYF. CDR3 bases: TGTGCCAGCAGTTCCAGCTCCCAAGAGACCCAGTACTTC.

The genes are TRBV5-1 and TRBJ1-1, with TRBD1 as a possible D gene (6 bases). CDR1 is SGHRS and CDR2 is YFSETQ in the germline V gene. The CDR3 is 15 residues long. The V and J ends lost 3 bases and 5 bases respectively, with 17 bases between them. The CDR3 nucleotides are TGCGCCAGCAGCTCGGGCCCAGGGGTGGGGACTGAAGCTTTCTTT. Its protein is CASSSGPGVGTEAFF.

The chain combines TRBV20-1 with TRBJ2-1; D gene unclear. The CDR3 consists of 10 residues. V was pared by 5 bases and J by 8 bases, with 7 bases between. CDR1 and CDR2 from the germline V gene are DFQATT and SNEGSKA (reference sequence). CDR3 nucleotide sequence: TGCAGTGCTCCAATCTATGAGCAGTTCTTC. It encodes CSAPIYEQFF.